This T cell receptor beta chain comes out of a study of cytomegalovirus exposure and HLA in healthy donors. In this sample, this clone turned up once. Other nucleotide sequences in the sample specify the same CDR3. Use of 60 Vbeta and 13 Jbeta primers characterized the PCR. Assay: immunoSEQ multiplex PCR; the TCRdb copy retains only in-frame clones and omits some. Counted here are 210,000 or so clones, under 90% occurring once; the ten biggest clones make up 1% to 1.5%. CDR1 SGHRS and CDR2 YFSETQ come from the germline V gene. Trimming at V came to 0 bases and at J to 2 bases, leaving 1 base not matched to a gene. The CDR3 extends over 15 amino acids.

Sample: PBMCs. The sequence was collected from a human donor in good health. This chain uses TRBV5-1 with TRBJ2-7; 11 bases are shared with TRBD1. The chain's CDR3 is CASSLGGQGAYEQYF. In nucleotides, the CDR3 is TGCGCCAGCAGCTTGGGGGGACAGGGGGCCTACGAGCAGTACTTC.